A selection of T cell receptor beta chains follows, all from one sample in a study of cytomegalovirus exposure and HLA in healthy donors. Clones were sequenced by immunoSEQ multiplex PCR, and TCRdb holds only the in-frame ones, with some missing. The table has roughly 200,000 clones, roughly 12% seen once. Sequencing input: PBMCs. Every receptor here comes from a man aged 45-60 years in good health and CMV-seropositive. CDR3s include the opening cysteine and the closing phenylalanine or tryptophan. D genes are given only for firm matches. Clone sizes are given selectively: once, few, many, or a class where the clone is expanded.

>TRBJ1-5|TRBD1|.|TRBV28
TGTGCCACCTCGAAAGGAGGGGGCGCCCCGCCTCAGCCCCAGCATTTT
CATSKGGGAPPQPQHF
>TRBJ2-7|.|.|TRBV7-2
TGTGCCAGCAGCTACGCAGGGCTCAACGAGCAGTACTTC
CASSYAGLNEQYF
>TRBJ1-2|.|.|TRBV7-2
TGTGCCATAATACAGAGCTCGAACTATGGCTACACCTTC
CAIIQSSNYGYTF
>TRBJ2-5|.|.|TRBV2
TGTGCCAGCAGTGCGGTCGGGACTGCTCAAGAGACCCAGTACTTC
CASSAVGTAQETQYF
>TRBJ2-5|.|few|TRBV19
TGTGCCAGTAGTATCGAAGAGACCCAGTACTTC
CASSIEETQYF
>TRBJ2-2|.|few|TRBV30
TGTGCCTGGAATGTGGGCAGTGTGTCCGGGGAGCTGTTTTTT
CAWNVGSVSGELFF
>TRBJ1-2|.|few|TRBV15
TGTGCCACCAGCAGAGATCCAATAGCTAACTATGGCTACACCTTC
CATSRDPIANYGYTF
>TRBJ2-2|.|.|TRBV27
TGTGCCAGCAGAAGATCAGCGGGCCCTTCTGGGGAGCTGTTTTTT
CASRRSAGPSGELFF
>TRBJ1-6|.|few|TRBV14
TGTGCCAGCTCACCGGCGGGGAGTAATTCACCCCTCCACTTT
CASSPAGSNSPLHF
>TRBJ1-1|.|.|TRBV28
TGTGCCAGCAGTCCCTGGCAGGTGAACACTGAAGCTTTCTTT
CASSPWQVNTEAFF
>TRBJ1-1|TRBD1|.|TRBV7-9
TGTGCCAGCAGCTTCCCTACAGGGGCGCGGACTGAAGCTTTCTTT
CASSFPTGARTEAFF
>TRBJ2-1|.|.|TRBV5-8
TGTGCCAGCAGCACCTTGACAGACGACAATGAGCAGTTCTTC
CASSTLTDDNEQFF
>TRBJ2-5|.|.|TRBV5-1
TGCGCCAGCAGCTTGGGGGGCTGGGCACTTCAAGAGACCCAGTACTTC
CASSLGGWALQETQYF
>TRBJ1-6|.|few|TRBV9
TGTGCCAGCAGCGTAGGAGAAAGCAATTCACCCCTCCACTTT
CASSVGESNSPLHF
>TRBJ1-2|.|few|TRBV18
TGTGCCAGCTCACCGGCAGCTAACTATGGCTACACCTTC
CASSPAANYGYTF
>TRBJ2-3|TRBD2|.|TRBV4-3
TGCGCCAGCAGCCAGGGTTACCGTAGCGGGGGGATTCAAGATACGCAGTATTTT
CASSQGYRSGGIQDTQYF
>TRBJ1-5|TRBD1|.|TRBV7-6
TGTGCCAGCAGCCCCGGGCAGGGGGGCAATCAGCCCCAGCATTTT
CASSPGQGGNQPQHF
>TRBJ2-7|TRBD1|.|TRBV5-6
TGTGCCAGCAGCGCCCGGGGGACAGGGGTGCTCAAGCAGTACTTC
CASSARGTGVLKQYF
>TRBJ2-5|TRBD2|few|TRBV6-1
TGTGCCAGCAATCCCTTAGCGGGGGGGCGAGAGACCCAGTACTTC
CASNPLAGGRETQYF
>TRBJ1-4|TRBD1|.|TRBV7-9
TGTGCCAGCAGCTTAAAGGACAGGGGTAATGAAAAACTGTTTTTT
CASSLKDRGNEKLFF
>TRBJ2-3|TRBD2|.|TRBV10-2
TGCGCCAGCAGTGAGTCTCTAGCGGGGGGATATACGCAGTATTTT
CASSESLAGGYTQYF
>TRBJ2-1|.|.|TRBV27
TGTGCCAGCAGAGAGACAGCCTACAATGAGCAGTTCTTC
CASRETAYNEQFF
>TRBJ2-2|TRBD1|.|TRBV27
TGTGCCAGCAGTTTCGGGGACAGGGGTAACACCGGGGAGCTGTTTTTT
CASSFGDRGNTGELFF
>TRBJ2-3|TRBD2|few|TRBV28
TGTGCCAGCAGTCCGCGGGGGGGGTCTGGAAATACGCAGTATTTT
CASSPRGGSGNTQYF
>TRBJ2-3|.|few|TRBV5-1
TGCGCCAGCAGCTTGGGGCCTTCAGATACGCAGTATTTT
CASSLGPSDTQYF
>TRBJ2-2|.|.|TRBV5-8
TGTGCCAGCAGCCCAAGGACAGAAATGATGAACACCGGGGAGCTGTTTTTT
CASSPRTEMMNTGELFF
>TRBJ1-6|.|.|TRBV11-3
TGTGCCAGCCGCGTTGTCATCTTAACACCCCTCCACTTT
CASRVVILTPLHF
>TRBJ1-5|.|few|TRBV5-4
TGTGCCAGCAGTTCTGTTGGGCTCGATCAGCCCCAGCATTTT
CASSSVGLDQPQHF
>TRBJ2-2|TRBD1|.|TRBV5-8
TGTGCCAGCAGCTTGGGACAGGGGTCCTCCGCCGGGGAGCTGTTTTTT
CASSLGQGSSAGELFF
>TRBJ2-1|.|few|TRBV19
TGTGCCAGTAGTATAGGAGCAGGTTTCTACAATGAGCAGTTCTTC
CASSIGAGFYNEQFF
>TRBJ1-5|.|.|TRBV7-6
TGTGCCAGCAGCTTAGTGGCAGGTCGCAATCAGCCCCAGCATTTT
CASSLVAGRNQPQHF
>TRBJ2-1|TRBD1|few|TRBV5-1
TGCGCCAGCAGCTTGCTCCCTTTGGGGACAGGGGGCTCCTACAATGAGCAGTTCTTC
CASSLLPLGTGGSYNEQFF
>TRBJ1-1|.|.|TRBV6-1
TGTGCCAGCAGCTCCACCGGGTCTATGAACACTGAAGCTTTCTTT
CASSSTGSMNTEAFF
>TRBJ2-5|.|.|TRBV9
TGTGCCAGCAGCGTTTCGGGGTCGGAGACCCAGTACTTC
CASSVSGSETQYF
>TRBJ1-3|TRBD1|.|TRBV11-3
TGTGCCAGCAGCGCCCGGACAGGGCTAGGAAACACCATATATTTT
CASSARTGLGNTIYF
>TRBJ2-5|.|.|TRBV2
TGTGCCAGCAGTGAAGAGGCAGGGGTGCGTCTCAGGACCCAGTACTTC
CASSEEAGVRLRTQYF
>TRBJ2-5|.|few|TRBV7-2
TGTGCCAGCAGCTTAGGAGGGGGGGCTGGAGAGACCCAGTACTTC
CASSLGGGAGETQYF
>TRBJ2-7|TRBD2|few|TRBV2
TGTGCCAGCAGTGATTTGCGGGGGGCCCACGAGCAGTACTTC
CASSDLRGAHEQYF
>TRBJ1-5|TRBD1|few|TRBV6-6
TGTGCCAGCAGTTATTCAGGGACAGAGGATCAGCCCCAGCATTTT
CASSYSGTEDQPQHF
>TRBJ1-5|.|.|TRBV5-5
TGTGCCAGCAGCGTCGGACCCCCGGGGCAGCCCCAGCATTTT
CASSVGPPGQPQHF
>TRBJ2-2|.|few|TRBV7-6
TGTGCCAGCAGCGCAGGGCTTAGCACCGGGGAGCTGTTTTTT
CASSAGLSTGELFF
>TRBJ2-1|TRBD2|few|TRBV27
TGTGCCAGCAGTCCCGGACTAGCCAACAATGAGCAGTTCTTC
CASSPGLANNEQFF
>TRBJ1-2|TRBD1|.|TRBV19
TGTGCCAGTAGGGGGACAGGGAGCGGCTACACCTTC
CASRGTGSGYTF
>TRBJ1-1|.|few|TRBV14
TGTGCCAGCAGCCAAGACCCGGGGGGTGAAACTGAAGCTTTCTTT
CASSQDPGGETEAFF
>TRBJ2-5|TRBD2|.|TRBV4-3
TGCGCCAGCAGCCGCCTCGGGACTAGTACGGAGACCCAGTACTTC
CASSRLGTSTETQYF
>TRBJ1-5|.|few|TRBV27
TGTGCCAGCAGTACCCGAGGTAGCAATCAGCCCCAGCATTTT
CASSTRGSNQPQHF
>TRBJ1-1|TRBD1|few|TRBV6-5
TGTGCCAGCAGGTCCGGGACAGCGAACACTGAAGCTTTCTTT
CASRSGTANTEAFF
>TRBJ2-3|.|.|TRBV7-2
TGTGCCAGCAGCCGCGGGGCAGGGTACGGAGATACGCAGTATTTT
CASSRGAGYGDTQYF
>TRBJ2-1|TRBD2|.|TRBV4-3
TGCGCCAGCAGCCGTCTCAACACGGGGGGGGGATCGAATGAGCAGTTCTTC
CASSRLNTGGGSNEQFF